This T cell receptor (beta chain) came from a study of PD-1 blockade in classical Hodgkin lymphoma. Broader study findings: Significant TCR diversity gains by C4D1 occurred in CD4+ but not CD8+ cells. Lower baseline TCR diversity marked trial partial responders and progressors.

Using immunoSEQ multiplex PCR, the repertoire was profiled, and TCRdb retains in-frame clones only, with some absent. The sample includes over 50,000 clones, around nine tenths seen only once; the top ten take roughly 8.8%. Regarding time point: cycle 4 day 1 (C4D1), after more than five weeks of nivolumab. No patient escaped relapse after autologous stem cell transplantation, and brentuximab vedotin exposure varied. For this clone: Its antigen remains unidentified.

Per germline, CDR1 SGHVS and CDR2 FQNEAQ. V lost 2 bases to trimming and J lost 6 bases, with 14 bases between them. The CDR3 extends over 14 amino acids. The sequence was collected from a human donor with classical Hodgkin lymphoma. The sample was peripheral blood mononuclear cells (PBMCs), taken before the fourth cycle of nivolumab. V and J are TRBV7-8 and TRBJ2-7; unclear D gene. CDR3 in amino acids: CASSLRPGALEQYF. CDR3 bases: TGTGCCAGCAGCTTAAGGCCCGGAGCTCTCGAGCAGTACTTC. Full variable domain (outside the CDR3, taken from reference TRBV7-8 and TRBJ2-7): GAGVSQSPRYKVAKRGQDVALRCDPISGHVSLFWYQQALGQGPEFLTYFQNEAQLDKSGLPSDRFFAERPEGSVSTLKIQRTQQEDSAVYLCASSLRPGALEQYFGPGTRLTVT.